The 30 T cell receptor beta chains below all came from one sample that was sequenced in a study of shared clonotypes between healthy human individuals (dated by TCRdb to the early 2020s). For the CD8 naive samples, CD45RO-negative cells were positively selected for CCR7, yielding a CD45RA+CCR7+ population from which TemRA cells were excluded. Library preparation employed the immunoSEQ multiplex PCR assay. TCRdb's version of the immuneACCESS table is confined to in-frame rearrangements and falls short of the full clone set. An unresolved V gene accounts for under half of the shortfall where checked; the remainder is of unknown origin. The sample has 1.5 million to 2.5 million clones on record, about 95% of them singletons. The ten largest clones represent roughly 1% of the sample. Source material: naive CD8+ T cells sorted from blood. The cell subset or site label, read with the paper, signifies: CD45RA+CCR7+. These TCRs come from a man aged 18 to 30 in good health.

Points on this clone: The sample carries other DNA sequences with the same CDR3. This chain links TRBV6-5 with TRBJ2-7, with D possibly matching TRBD2 (5 bases). V lost 3 bases and J 0 bases, leaving 9 bases between the germline ends. The germline V gene has CDR1 MNHEY and CDR2 SVGAGI. This CDR3 region has 14 residues. CDR3 bases: TGTGCCAGCAGTTATAGCGCTGACTCCTACGAGCAGTACTTC. This codes for CASSYSADSYEQYF.

The V and J genes are TRBV27 and TRBJ2-1; D unresolved. V lost 5 bases to trimming and J lost 3 bases, with 14 bases between them. The CDR3 extends over 15 amino acids. Germline V gene lookup returns CDR1 MNHEY and CDR2 SMNVEV (reference sequence). CDR3 residues: CASSPLLGSYNEQFF. The CDR3, as DNA: TGTGCCAGCAGTCCCCTCCTCGGCAGCTACAATGAGCAGTTCTTC.

As regards this clone: The same CDR3 arises from other DNA sequences in this sample as well. The gene calls are TRBV11-2 and TRBJ2-7; D gene uncertain. The ends were cut back, 1 base at V and 3 bases at J, with 7 bases in the middle. Germline CDR1 reads SGHAT; CDR2 reads FQNNGV. The CDR3 has 13 amino acids. CDR3: CASSLGLVYEQYF. DNA for the CDR3: TGTGCCAGCAGCTTAGGGCTAGTCTACGAGCAGTACTTC.

A note on this clone: This clone may be a read error of a much larger clone one base away. This CDR3 is also generated by other DNA sequences in the sample. J is TRBJ1-1 and V is TRBV9; D gene ambiguous. V was clipped by 1 base and J by 2 bases, with 6 bases between them. Germline CDR1 is SGDLS and CDR2 is YYNGEE. CDR3 size: 13 residues. The CDR3 bases are TGTGCCAGCAGCGTATGGGGAAACACTGAAGCTTTCTTT. Protein sequence: CASSVWGNTEAFF.

The V gene is TRBV9, the J gene TRBJ2-7, with 12 nucleotides matching TRBD1. CDR1 and CDR2 (germline): SGDLS, YYNGEE. Trimming cost V 5 bases and J 6 bases; bases outside gene matches: 6. CDR3 size: 14 residues. In DNA, the CDR3 is TGTGCCAGCAGTGACGGGACAGGGGGCTTCGAGCAGTACTTC. It translates to CASSDGTGGFEQYF.

The chain uses TRBV10-3 and TRBJ2-1; 8 bases align to TRBD1. Germline V lookup: CDR1 ENHRY, CDR2 SYGVKD. J lost 9 bases, V lost 9 bases, and 4 bases had no gene match. This CDR3 has 11 amino acids. The CDR3 DNA reads TGTGCCATTGGACAGGGCGTTGAGCAGTTCTTC. Protein product: CAIGQGVEQFF.

As concerns this clone: The same CDR3 also results from other DNA sequences found in this sample. This rearrangement joins TRBV5-6 to TRBJ2-7; possibly TRBD2 for D (6 bases). Germline CDR1 SGHDT, CDR2 YYEEEE. CDR3 length equals 12 residues. The germline V and J ends were trimmed by 3 bases and 7 bases, with 11 bases remaining between them. CDR3: CASSWTGGEQYF. CDR3 DNA: TGTGCCAGCAGCTGGACTGGGGGGGAGCAGTACTTC.

This chain links TRBV25-1 with TRBJ1-1; D perhaps matches TRBD1 (6 bases). V was shortened by 4 bases and J by 4 bases, with 19 bases between the two germline ends. Germline V gene sequence: CDR1 MGHDK, CDR2 SYGVNS. The CDR3 has 16 amino acids. The chain's CDR3 is CASSAPPGQLFTEAFF. The CDR3 nucleotides read TGTGCCAGCAGTGCCCCCCCGGGACAACTATTCACTGAAGCTTTCTTT.

V usage is TRBV9 and J usage is TRBJ2-7; D might be TRBD1 (5 bases). V lost 3 bases and J 11 bases, leaving 21 bases between the germline ends. CDR1 and CDR2 from the germline V gene are SGDLS and YYNGEE. The CDR3 contains 14 residues. CDR3: CASSAHQGSLEKYF. CDR3 nucleotide sequence: TGTGCCAGCAGCGCTCACCAGGGATCTCTGGAGAAGTACTTC.

The rearrangement links TRBV7-8 to TRBJ2-5; either TRBD1 or TRBD2 may supply D (6 bases each). CDR1 and CDR2 from the germline V gene are SGHVS and FQNEAQ. The CDR3 runs 13 residues. V lost 2 bases and J 5 bases, leaving 9 bases between the germline ends. CDR3 DNA sequence: TGTGCCAGCAGCTTAAGGGGGAGGGAGACCCAGTACTTC. Protein product: CASSLRGRETQYF.

The V gene is TRBV6-1, the J gene TRBJ2-7; D remains unclear. From germline, CDR1 is MNHNS and CDR2 SASEGT. The CDR3 consists of 12 residues. V shed 10 bases and J shed 0 bases, with 10 bases lying between them. The CDR3 DNA reads TGTGCCACCTCCTACTACTCCTACGAGCAGTACTTC. Protein product: CATSYYSYEQYF.

This clone was seen just once. The rearrangement uses TRBV5-1 and TRBJ1-4; possible D gene TRBD1, 5 bases. The CDR3 loop spans 13 amino acids. The germline gives CDR1 SGHRS, CDR2 YFSETQ. Trimming took 6 bases from V and 7 from J, leaving 13 bases between them. Here the CDR3 DNA reads TGCGCCAGCAACACGGGGCTCGGTGAAAAACTGTTTTTT. This translates into CASNTGLGEKLFF. Looking up the rest from reference TRBV5-1 and TRBJ1-4 gives the full variable domain: KAGVTQTPRYLIKTRGQQVTLSCSPISGHRSVSWYQQTPGQGLQFLFEYFSETQRNKGNFPGRFSGRQFSNSRSEMNVSTLELGDSALYLCASNTGLGEKLFFGSGTQLSVL.

The chain combines TRBV6-6 with TRBJ1-2; D possibly corresponds to TRBD1 (6 bases). The CDR3 sequence is 15 residues long. Between the trimmed V and J ends, which lost 7 bases and 8 bases, there was a span of 23 bases. Germline-derived CDR1 and CDR2 are MNHNY and SVGAGI (reference sequence). DNA of the CDR3: TGTGCCAGCAACCCAGATTGGGACATTGTGCGGGGCTACACCTTC. It translates to CASNPDWDIVRGYTF.

This clone was observed once. The chain employs TRBV6-6 and TRBJ2-7; the D call may be TRBD1 or TRBD2 (5 bases each). The V gene lost 6 bases and the J gene lost 3 bases, with 15 bases spanning the gap. Germline V gives CDR1 MNHNY, CDR2 SVGAGI (reference sequence). The CDR3 has 14 amino acids. The CDR3 loop reads CASSPRVGVYEQYF. The CDR3 DNA reads TGTGCCAGCAGCCCCCGGGTGGGGGTCTACGAGCAGTACTTC.

The chain links TRBV28 to TRBJ2-2; D possibly uses TRBD1 or TRBD2 (5 bases each). The CDR3 is 16 amino acids. The germline V and J ends were trimmed by 8 bases and 6 bases, with 22 bases remaining between them. Germline V CDR1 and CDR2: MDHEN, SYDVKM. This CDR3 is CASCPASGLASGELFF. CDR3 DNA sequence: TGTGCCAGCTGCCCCGCCTCGGGGCTAGCATCCGGGGAGCTGTTTTTT.

The chain carries TRBV5-7 and TRBJ1-5; D gene unclear. TRBV5-7 is treated as an ORF (open reading frame) with a function not yet certain. V was pared by 0 bases and J by 12 bases, with 16 bases between. The CDR3 has 14 residues. The CDR3 here is CASSLEVSNLLQHF. CDR3 coding DNA: TGTGCCAGCAGCTTGGAGGTATCTAATCTACTCCAGCATTTT.

This chain connects TRBV9 to TRBJ2-5; 11 bases are a match to TRBD1. Germline CDR1 is SGDLS and CDR2 is YYNGEE. After removal of 3 bases from V and 5 bases from J, the junction contained 3 bases not matched to a gene. The length of the CDR3 is 14 residues. The CDR3 bases are TGTGCCAGCAGCGGGACAGGGGGCGCGGAGACCCAGTACTTC. Residues: CASSGTGGAETQYF.

This clone showed up just a few times. V usage is TRBV5-1 and J usage is TRBJ2-1; 12 bases map to TRBD2. The CDR3 totals 16 residues. Germline CDR1 SGHRS, CDR2 YFSETQ. Trimming at V came to 2 bases and at J to 6 bases, leaving 6 bases not matched to a gene. The CDR3 spells CASSFPTSGSPNEQFF. CDR3 coding DNA: TGCGCCAGCAGCTTCCCGACTAGCGGGAGTCCCAATGAGCAGTTCTTC.

V is TRBV5-4 and J is TRBJ1-1; the D gene is possibly TRBD1 (5 bases). Germline V lookup: CDR1 SGHNT, CDR2 YYREEE (reference sequence). The CDR3 extends over 13 amino acids. V gave up 5 bases and J gave up 2 bases, with 10 bases separating them. CDR3 in amino acids: CASSNQGNTEAFF. The CDR3 DNA reads TGTGCCAGCAGTAATCAGGGAAACACTGAAGCTTTCTTT. The full variable domain, completed using reference TRBV5-4 and TRBJ1-1, is ETGVTQSPTHLIKTRGQQVTLRCSSQSGHNTVSWYQQALGQGPQFIFQYYREEENGRGNFPPRFSGLQFPNYSSELNVNALELDDSALYLCASSNQGNTEAFFGQGTRLTVV.

This clone was counted a single time. J is TRBJ1-5 and V is TRBV27; maybe TRBD1 (6 bases). CDR1 is MNHEY, CDR2 SMNVEV, per germline (reference sequence). The CDR3 has 17 residues. V lost 2 bases to trimming and J lost 1 base, with 15 bases between them. The CDR3 bases are TGTGCCAGCAGTTTAACGGGACCGGGGGGCAGCAATCAGCCCCAGCATTTT. It yields the protein CASSLTGPGGSNQPQHF.

This chain joins TRBV6-6 and TRBJ2-3, with D maybe TRBD2 (6 bases). Germline assignment: CDR1 MNHNY and CDR2 SVGAGI (reference sequence). Trimming cost V 6 bases and J 5 bases, with 12 bases left between them. This CDR3 region has 13 residues. CDR3 sequence: CASSAGRGDTQYF. CDR3 in DNA: TGTGCCAGCAGCGCGGGAAGGGGAGATACGCAGTATTTT.

This clone has just one count. The chain combines TRBV6-5 with TRBJ2-5, with 7 bases identical to TRBD1. CDR3 length: 14 residues. J was trimmed by 5 bases and V by 5 bases; bases with no gene match: 8. CDR1 MNHEY and CDR2 SVGAGI come from the germline V gene. CDR3 DNA sequence: TGTGCCAGCAGTCGCGGACAGGCCAGGGAGACCCAGTACTTC. Translation gives CASSRGQARETQYF.

This chain joins TRBV10-3 and TRBJ2-5, with a weak D call TRBD2 (6 bases). The CDR3 spans 14 residues. V lost 4 bases and J 1 base, leaving 10 bases between the germline ends. Looked up from germline, CDR1 is ENHRY and CDR2 is SYGVKD. The CDR3 sequence is CAISGSGRQETQYF. DNA of the CDR3: TGTGCCATCAGTGGGAGCGGGCGCCAAGAGACCCAGTACTTC.

The CDR3 sequence: CASSGETGQDLSTDTQYF. CDR3 coding DNA: TGTGCCAGCAGCGGGGAGACAGGGCAGGATCTAAGCACAGATACGCAGTATTTT. The chain combines TRBV7-9 with TRBJ2-3, with TRBD1 matching 7 bases. Germline V gives CDR1 SEHNR, CDR2 FQNEAQ (reference sequence). J was trimmed by 0 bases and V by 5 bases; bases with no gene match: 14. The CDR3 consists of 18 residues.

This sequence joins TRBV9 and TRBJ2-7, with D uncertain. V shed 8 bases and J shed 3 bases, with 27 bases lying between them. CDR3 length: 17 amino acids. CDR1 and CDR2 from the germline V gene are SGDLS and YYNGEE. The CDR3 nucleotides are TGTGCCAGGCCCCCAGCCCTCACGATCAGACATAGCTACGAGCAGTACTTC. This sequence encodes CARPPALTIRHSYEQYF.

The V and J genes are TRBV7-2 and TRBJ2-6, with 7 positions matching TRBD1. The CDR3 spans 18 residues. The V segment lost 4 bases and the J segment 4 bases; nucleotides outside the gene matches: 13. Germline V gene data show CDR1 as SGHTA and CDR2 as FQGNSA. The CDR3 sequence is CASSSRQGPSGGANVLTF. The CDR3 nucleotides read TGTGCCAGCAGCTCCCGACAGGGACCTTCAGGGGGGGCCAACGTCCTGACTTTC.

The chain recombines TRBV6-1 with TRBJ2-1; D is possibly TRBD1 (5 bases). The CDR3 extends over 15 amino acids. Germline values: CDR1 MNHNS, CDR2 SASEGT. Trimming pared 6 bases from V and 5 bases from J, leaving 17 bases between. CDR3 amino acids: CASRGRQRSNNEQFF. The DNA for the CDR3 is TGTGCCAGCAGGGGAAGACAGCGATCGAACAATGAGCAGTTCTTC.

V is TRBV4-1 and J is TRBJ2-3; 11 nucleotides match TRBD2. This CDR3 contains 16 residues. The trim removed 4 bases at V and 4 bases at J, leaving 7 bases unmatched. Germline CDR1 MGHRA, CDR2 YSYEKL. CDR3 bases: TGCGCCAGCAGCCTCTCTAGCGGGGGGTTCGCAGATACGCAGTATTTT. Protein sequence: CASSLSSGGFADTQYF.

About this clone: At the DNA level, this CDR3 is encoded by other sequences in the same sample as well. The chain recombines TRBV7-2 with TRBJ2-7, with D maybe TRBD1 (5 bases). The CDR3 has 14 residues. Germline values: CDR1 SGHTA, CDR2 FQGNSA. V was cut by 1 base and J by 2 bases, with 9 bases left in between. DNA of the CDR3: TGTGCCAGCAGCTTAGGTACCAGGGCCTACGAGCAGTACTTC. Translating it yields CASSLGTRAYEQYF. Full variable domain (remainder filled in from reference TRBV7-2 and TRBJ2-7): GAGVSQSPSNKVTEKGKDVELRCDPISGHTALYWYRQSLGQGLEFLIYFQGNSAPDKSGLPSDRFSAERTGGSVSTLTIQRTQQEDSAVYLCASSLGTRAYEQYFGPGTRLTVT.

The V and J genes are TRBV27 and TRBJ2-3; D may be TRBD1 or TRBD2 (5 bases each). The CDR3 is 14 residues long. Looked up from germline, CDR1 is MNHEY and CDR2 is SMNVEV (reference sequence). Trimming removed 2 bases at V and 4 bases at J, with 10 bases between. In DNA form, the CDR3 reads TGTGCCAGCAGTTTAGGGGGATCGGCAGATACGCAGTATTTT. Amino acids: CASSLGGSADTQYF.